Given below is one T cell receptor beta chain in context. The junction shows a germline mismatch at one end, possibly a read error. CDR1 and CDR2 from the germline V gene are SSHAT and FNYEAQ (reference sequence). The CDR3 extends over 16 amino acids. This sample is part of a study of OX40 agonist ivuxolimab in advanced cancers. With autoimmune disease history or systemic immunosuppression, patients were excluded. TCRdb's table, derived via immunoSEQ multiplex PCR, lists solely in-frame clones and lacks some. In the table there are roughly 120,000 clones, just under 95% of which are singletons. This chain connects TRBV7-7 to TRBJ2-1; TRBD2 agrees at 15 bases. The input for sequencing was CD4+ or CD8+ T cells sorted from blood, taken in a trial of the OX40 agonist ivuxolimab. This receptor was taken from an adult with an advanced solid tumor such as melanoma, head and neck, liver or kidney cancer. Here the CDR3 reads CASSLGGTSGRNEQFF. The CDR3 nucleotides are TGTGCTAGCAGCTTAGGGGGGACTAGCGGGAGGAATGAGCAGTTCTTC. Supplemented by reference TRBV7-7 and TRBJ2-1, the full variable domain reads GAGVSQSPRYKVTKRGQDVTLRCDPISSHATLYWYQQALGQGPEFLTYFNYEAQPDKSGLPSDRFSAERPEGSISTLTIQRTEQRDSAMYRCASSLGGTSGRNEQFFGPGTRLTVL.